The 11 T cell receptor beta chains reported below all come from one sample, sequenced in a study of blood T cell repertoires in COVID-19. Assay used: immunoSEQ multiplex PCR; TCRdb lists only in-frame clones, some missing. The data hold 250,000 to 300,000 clones, with nearly 90% observed a single time. The source material was peripheral blood. All receptors come from a woman aged 25-40 years with acute or convalescent COVID-19.

The chain couples TRBV2 to TRBJ1-1; 7 positions agree with TRBD1. With V trimmed by 4 bases and J by 4 bases, 18 bases remained unmatched. Per germline, CDR1 SNHLY and CDR2 FYNNEI. The CDR3 totals 18 residues. The CDR3 protein is CASSAGKQGLLVGTEAFF. CDR3 sequence (DNA): TGTGCCAGCAGTGCGGGAAAACAGGGGTTGTTAGTGGGCACTGAAGCTTTCTTT.

The chain links TRBV5-6 to TRBJ1-2, with unresolved D. Germline CDR1 reads SGHDT; CDR2 reads YYEEEE. Trimming stripped 4 bases from V and 7 bases from J, with 20 bases between. This CDR3 is built from 15 residues. CDR3 loop: CASSPSGRPQFGYTF. CDR3 nucleotide sequence: TGTGCCAGCAGCCCAAGCGGACGGCCCCAATTTGGCTACACCTTC.

This chain joins TRBV30 and TRBJ1-1; no clear D gene. Between the trimmed V and J ends, which lost 0 bases and 3 bases, there was a span of 8 bases. The CDR3 loop spans 13 amino acids. Germline assignment: CDR1 GTSNPN and CDR2 SVGIG (reference sequence). The CDR3 loop reads CAWSVKLDTEAFF. CDR3 bases: TGTGCCTGGAGTGTAAAGCTGGACACTGAAGCTTTCTTT.

This clone has a handful of counts. This chain uses TRBV27 with TRBJ2-7; 10 nucleotides line up with TRBD2. Germline-derived CDR1 and CDR2 are MNHEY and SMNVEV (reference sequence). V lost 5 bases to trimming and J lost 5 bases; unmatched junction nucleotides: 3. This CDR3 spans 13 amino acids. The CDR3 protein is CASSMSGRDEQYF. The CDR3 DNA is TGTGCCAGCAGTATGAGCGGGAGGGACGAGCAGTACTTC.

CDR3 bases: TGTGCCAGCAGTGAATCCGGACCAGGGGGCAATGAGCAGTTCTTC. Amino acids: CASSESGPGGNEQFF. The chain employs TRBV25-1 and TRBJ2-1; 7 bases fit TRBD1. CDR3 size: 15 residues. Germline CDR1 reads MGHDK; CDR2 reads SYGVNS. The junction had 6 bases not matched to a gene; V was cut back by 1 base and J by 6 bases.

This clone was picked up one time. The gene calls are TRBV5-1 and TRBJ2-7; tentative D call: TRBD1 (6 bases). Germline CDR1 is SGHRS and CDR2 is YFSETQ. Between the trimmed V and J ends, which lost 4 bases and 7 bases, there was a span of 15 bases. This CDR3 comprises 13 residues. CDR3 loop: CASSNDRPGEQYF. As DNA, the CDR3 is TGCGCCAGCAGCAACGACAGGCCGGGGGAGCAGTACTTC.

The V gene is TRBV19, the J gene TRBJ2-2, with 7 bases that match TRBD2. This CDR3 comprises 15 residues. The germline gives CDR1 LNHDA, CDR2 SQIVND (reference sequence). Trimming removed 8 bases from V and 1 base from J; junction bases left unmatched: 7. CDR3 in DNA: TGTGCCAGTTGCCCTCGCGGGGGGAACACCGGGGAGCTGTTTTTT. As protein: CASCPRGGNTGELFF. The full variable domain, rest sourced from reference TRBV19 and TRBJ2-2, is DGGITQSPKYLFRKEGQNVTLSCEQNLNHDAMYWYRQDPGQGLRLIYYSQIVNDFQKGDIAEGYSVSREKKESFPLTVTSAQKNPTAFYLCASCPRGGNTGELFFGEGSRLTVL.

The genes are TRBV21-1 and TRBJ2-3; TRBD2, the table's D call, was not compared with the DNA. TRBV21-1 represents a pseudogene. CDR3 length equals 15 residues. The CDR3 coding sequence is TGTGCCAGCAGCAAAAGGCGGACTAGCTGGGATACGCAGTATTTT. Its translation: CASSKRRTSWDTQYF.

A single count supports this clone. The chain has TRBV7-9 and TRBJ2-1; D possibly corresponds to TRBD2 (5 bases). Germline V gene data show CDR1 as SEHNR and CDR2 as FQNEAQ (reference sequence). With 7 bases removed from V and 7 bases from J, the gap between germline ends came to 14 bases. This CDR3 is 13 amino acids long. In nucleotides, the CDR3 is TGTGCCAGCACCCTTCCGGGAACGAATGAGCAGTTCTTC. Protein sequence: CASTLPGTNEQFF.

The rearrangement links TRBV5-4 to TRBJ2-7, with D tentatively TRBD1 (5 bases). The CDR3 is 14 amino acids. Germline V CDR1 and CDR2: SGHNT, YYREEE (reference sequence). V was pared by 0 bases and J by 3 bases, with 10 bases between. CDR3 residues: CASSLAGPNYEQYF. CDR3 DNA: TGTGCCAGCAGCTTGGCAGGGCCCAACTACGAGCAGTACTTC. The full variable domain, rest sourced from reference TRBV5-4 and TRBJ2-7, is ETGVTQSPTHLIKTRGQQVTLRCSSQSGHNTVSWYQQALGQGPQFIFQYYREEENGRGNFPPRFSGLQFPNYSSELNVNALELDDSALYLCASSLAGPNYEQYFGPGTRLTVT.

The table lists this clone with a few counts. V gene TRBV19 combines with J gene TRBJ1-1; 8 positions agree with TRBD1. The CDR3 covers 15 residues. V was pared by 5 bases and J by 4 bases, with 9 bases of the junction left unmatched. Germline V CDR1 and CDR2: LNHDA, SQIVND (reference sequence). Here the CDR3 DNA reads TGTGCCAGTAGTGTACGGGACAGGATCATCACTGAAGCTTTCTTT. Its protein is CASSVRDRIITEAFF. Variable domain in full (rest from reference TRBV19 and TRBJ1-1): DGGITQSPKYLFRKEGQNVTLSCEQNLNHDAMYWYRQDPGQGLRLIYYSQIVNDFQKGDIAEGYSVSREKKESFPLTVTSAQKNPTAFYLCASSVRDRIITEAFFGQGTRLTVV.